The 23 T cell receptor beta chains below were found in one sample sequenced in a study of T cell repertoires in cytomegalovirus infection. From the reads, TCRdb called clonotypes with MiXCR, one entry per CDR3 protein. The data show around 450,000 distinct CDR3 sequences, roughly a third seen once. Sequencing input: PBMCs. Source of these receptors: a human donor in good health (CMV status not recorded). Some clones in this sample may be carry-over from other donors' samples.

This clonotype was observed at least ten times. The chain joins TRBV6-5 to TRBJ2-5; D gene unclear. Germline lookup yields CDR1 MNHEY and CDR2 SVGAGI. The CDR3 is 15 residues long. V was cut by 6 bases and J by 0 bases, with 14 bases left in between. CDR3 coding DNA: TGTGCCAGCAGCCTAACAATAGGGAACCAAGAGACCCAGTACTTC. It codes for CASSLTIGNQETQYF.

CDR3 DNA: TGCAGCGGTCGGGGGGGAAGGACTGAAGCTTTCTTT. It is translated as CSGRGGRTEAFF. The chain combines TRBV29-1 with TRBJ1-1; TRBD1 might be the D (5 bases). There are 12 residues in the CDR3. Trimming stripped 7 bases from V and 5 bases from J, with 14 bases between. The germline V gene has CDR1 SQVTM and CDR2 ANQGSEA.

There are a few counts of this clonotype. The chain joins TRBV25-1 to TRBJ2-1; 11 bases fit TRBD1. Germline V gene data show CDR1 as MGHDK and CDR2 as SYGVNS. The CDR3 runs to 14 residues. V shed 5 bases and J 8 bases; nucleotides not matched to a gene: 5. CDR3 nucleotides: TGTGCCAGCAGTCCTCCGGGACAGGGGGATGAGCAGTTCTTC. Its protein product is CASSPPGQGDEQFF.

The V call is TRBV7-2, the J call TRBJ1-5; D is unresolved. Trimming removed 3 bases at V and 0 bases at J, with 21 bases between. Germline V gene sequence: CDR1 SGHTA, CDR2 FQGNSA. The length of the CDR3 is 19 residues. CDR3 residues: CASSFSGLENWYSNQPQHF. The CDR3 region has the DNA TGTGCCAGCAGCTTCAGTGGGCTTGAGAATTGGTATAGCAATCAGCCCCAGCATTTT.

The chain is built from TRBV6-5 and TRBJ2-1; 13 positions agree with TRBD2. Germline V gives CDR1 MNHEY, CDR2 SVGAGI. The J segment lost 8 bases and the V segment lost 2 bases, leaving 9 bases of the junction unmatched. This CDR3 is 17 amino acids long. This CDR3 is CASSYANPLAGGYEQFF. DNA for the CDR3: TGTGCCAGCAGTTACGCCAACCCACTAGCGGGGGGGTATGAGCAGTTCTTC.

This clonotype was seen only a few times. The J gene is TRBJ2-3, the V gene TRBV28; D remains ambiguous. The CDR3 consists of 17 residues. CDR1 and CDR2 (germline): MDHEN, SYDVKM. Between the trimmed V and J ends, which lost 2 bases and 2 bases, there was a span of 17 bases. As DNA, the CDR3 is TGTGCCAGCAGTTTAGGTTTCTGGAAGGGATCCACAGATACGCAGTATTTT. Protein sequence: CASSLGFWKGSTDTQYF.

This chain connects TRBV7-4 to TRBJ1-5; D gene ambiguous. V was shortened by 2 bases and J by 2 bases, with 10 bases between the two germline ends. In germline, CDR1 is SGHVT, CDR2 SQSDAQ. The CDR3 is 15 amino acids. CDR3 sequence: CASSLSRVGNQPQHF. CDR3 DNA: TGTGCCAGCAGCTTATCGAGGGTAGGCAATCAGCCCCAGCATTTT.

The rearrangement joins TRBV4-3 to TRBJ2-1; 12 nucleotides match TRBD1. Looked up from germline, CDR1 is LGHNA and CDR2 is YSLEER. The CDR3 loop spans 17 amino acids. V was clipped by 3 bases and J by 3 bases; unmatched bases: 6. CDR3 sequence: CASSQGGQGANYNEQFF. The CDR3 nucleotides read TGCGCCAGCAGCCAGGGGGGACAGGGGGCAAACTACAATGAGCAGTTCTTC.

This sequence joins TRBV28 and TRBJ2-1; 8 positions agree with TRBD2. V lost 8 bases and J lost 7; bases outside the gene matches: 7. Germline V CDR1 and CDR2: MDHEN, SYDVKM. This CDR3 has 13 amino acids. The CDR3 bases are TGTGCCAGCTCACCGGGGGGGCGGAATGAGCAGTTCTTC. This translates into CASSPGGRNEQFF.

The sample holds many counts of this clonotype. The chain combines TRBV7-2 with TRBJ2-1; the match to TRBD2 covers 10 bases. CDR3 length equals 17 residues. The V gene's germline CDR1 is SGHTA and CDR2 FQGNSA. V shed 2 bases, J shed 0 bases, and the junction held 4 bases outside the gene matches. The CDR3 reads CASSLHPSGGSYNEQFF. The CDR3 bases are TGTGCCAGCAGCTTACACCCTAGCGGGGGCTCCTACAATGAGCAGTTCTTC.

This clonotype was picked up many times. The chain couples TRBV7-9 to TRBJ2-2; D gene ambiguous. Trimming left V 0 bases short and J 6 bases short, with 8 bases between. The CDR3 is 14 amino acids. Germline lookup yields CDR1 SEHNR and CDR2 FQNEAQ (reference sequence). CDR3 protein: CASSLARQPGELFF. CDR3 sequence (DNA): TGTGCCAGCAGCTTAGCCAGGCAACCCGGGGAGCTGTTTTTT.

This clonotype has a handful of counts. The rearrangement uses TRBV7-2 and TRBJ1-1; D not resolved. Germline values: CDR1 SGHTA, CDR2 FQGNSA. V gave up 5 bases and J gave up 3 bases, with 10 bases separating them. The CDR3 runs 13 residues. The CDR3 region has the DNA TGTGCCAGCAGCACACAAGAGGACACTGAAGCTTTCTTT. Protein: CASSTQEDTEAFF.

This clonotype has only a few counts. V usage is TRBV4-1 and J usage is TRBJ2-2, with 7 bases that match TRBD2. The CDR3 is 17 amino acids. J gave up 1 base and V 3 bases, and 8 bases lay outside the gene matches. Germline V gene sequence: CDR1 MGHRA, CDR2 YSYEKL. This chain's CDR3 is CASSHRDYNLNTGELFF. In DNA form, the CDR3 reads TGCGCCAGCAGCCACCGGGACTACAACTTGAACACCGGGGAGCTGTTTTTT.

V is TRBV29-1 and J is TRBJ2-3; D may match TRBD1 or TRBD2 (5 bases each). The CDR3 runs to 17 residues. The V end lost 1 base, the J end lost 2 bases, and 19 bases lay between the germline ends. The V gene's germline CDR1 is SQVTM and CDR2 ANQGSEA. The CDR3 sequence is CSVEGPLLGALTDTQYF. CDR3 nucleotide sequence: TGCAGCGTTGAAGGGCCGCTTCTCGGGGCCCTCACAGATACGCAGTATTTT.

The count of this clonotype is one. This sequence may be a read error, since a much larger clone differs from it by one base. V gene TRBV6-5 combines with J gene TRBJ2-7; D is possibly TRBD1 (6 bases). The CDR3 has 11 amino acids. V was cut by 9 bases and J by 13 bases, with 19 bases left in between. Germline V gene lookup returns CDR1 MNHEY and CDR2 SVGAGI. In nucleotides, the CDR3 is TGTGCCAGAAGTGCAGGACAGACCAGTTACTTC. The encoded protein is CARSAGQTSYF.

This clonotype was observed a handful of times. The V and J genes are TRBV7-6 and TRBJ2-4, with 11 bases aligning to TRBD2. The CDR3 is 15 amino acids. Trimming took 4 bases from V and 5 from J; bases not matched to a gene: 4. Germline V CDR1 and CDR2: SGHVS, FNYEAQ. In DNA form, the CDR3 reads TGTGCCAGCAGCTCAACGACTAGCGGGGAAAACATTCAGTACTTC. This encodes CASSSTTSGENIQYF.

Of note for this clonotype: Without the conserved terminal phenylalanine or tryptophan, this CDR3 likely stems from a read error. CDR3 in amino acids: CSAREMDIQAGAYEQYL. CDR3 in DNA: TGCAGTGCTAGAGAAATGGACATCCAAGCCGGCGCCTACGAGCAGTACTTA. The gene calls are TRBV20-1 and TRBJ2-7, with D maybe TRBD1 (5 bases). CDR3 length equals 17 residues. Trimming took off 0 bases at V and 2 bases at J, with 20 bases between the two ends. CDR1 DFQATT and CDR2 SNEGSKA come from the germline V gene (reference sequence).

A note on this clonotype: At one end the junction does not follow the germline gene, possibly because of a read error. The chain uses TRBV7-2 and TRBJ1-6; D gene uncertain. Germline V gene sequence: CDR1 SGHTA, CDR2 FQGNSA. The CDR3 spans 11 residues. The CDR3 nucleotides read TGTGCCAGCAGCTCTAATTCACCCCTCCGCTTT. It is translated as CASSSNSPLRF. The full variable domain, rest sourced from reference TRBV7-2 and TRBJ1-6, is GAGVSQSPSNKVTEKGKDVELRCDPISGHTALYWYRQSLGQGLEFLIYFQGNSAPDKSGLPSDRFSAERTGGSVSTLTIQRTQQEDSAVYLCASSSNSPLRFGNGTRLTVT.

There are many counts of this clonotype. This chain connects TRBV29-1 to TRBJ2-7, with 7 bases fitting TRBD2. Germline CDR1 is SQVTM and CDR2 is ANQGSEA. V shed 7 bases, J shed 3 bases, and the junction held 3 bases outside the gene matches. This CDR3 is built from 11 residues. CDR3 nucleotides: TGCAGCGGAGCGGGGTACTACGAGCAGTACTTC. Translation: CSGAGYYEQYF.

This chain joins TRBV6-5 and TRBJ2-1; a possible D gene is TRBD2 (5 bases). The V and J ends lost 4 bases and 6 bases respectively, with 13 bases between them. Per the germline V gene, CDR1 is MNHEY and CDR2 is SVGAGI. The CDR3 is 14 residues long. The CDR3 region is CASSLIMGSNEQFF. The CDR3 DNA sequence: TGTGCCAGCAGTTTAATTATGGGGAGCAATGAGCAGTTCTTC.

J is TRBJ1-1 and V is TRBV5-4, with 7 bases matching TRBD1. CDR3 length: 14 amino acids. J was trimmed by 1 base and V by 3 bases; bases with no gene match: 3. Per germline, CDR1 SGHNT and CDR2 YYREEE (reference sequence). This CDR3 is CASSSWDRNTEAFF. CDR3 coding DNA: TGTGCCAGCAGCTCGTGGGACAGGAACACTGAAGCTTTCTTT.

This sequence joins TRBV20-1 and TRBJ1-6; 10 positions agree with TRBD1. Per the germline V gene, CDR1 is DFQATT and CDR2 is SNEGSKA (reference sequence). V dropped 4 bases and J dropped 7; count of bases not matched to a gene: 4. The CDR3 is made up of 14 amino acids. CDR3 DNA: TGCAGTGCTACGACAGGGGGCCTAAATTCACCCCTCCACTTT. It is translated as CSATTGGLNSPLHF.

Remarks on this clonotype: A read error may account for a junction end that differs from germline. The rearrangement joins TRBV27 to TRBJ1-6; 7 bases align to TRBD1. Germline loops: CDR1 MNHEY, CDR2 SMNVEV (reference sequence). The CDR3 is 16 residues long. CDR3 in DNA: TGTGCCAGCAGTTTATCAAGACAGGGAGGAGATTCACCCCTCCAATTT. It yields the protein CASSLSRQGGDSPLQF.